These T cell receptor beta chains were read from a single sample in a study of blood T cell repertoires in COVID-19. Assay: immunoSEQ multiplex PCR; the TCRdb copy retains only in-frame clones and omits some. The sample shows 200,000 to 250,000 clones, approximately 80% of them seen only once. The source material was peripheral blood. These receptors all come from a woman at least 80 years old with COVID-19, enrolled during active disease. The CDR3 runs from the conserved cysteine through the conserved F or W. Fields, in order: D gene, J gene, V gene, CDR3 protein. The D gene is left open where the match is weak.

D gene: TRBD2; J gene: TRBJ2-7; V gene: TRBV5-6; CDR3 protein: CASSLGRRLAGFYEQYF
D gene: -; J gene: TRBJ2-2; V gene: TRBV9; CDR3 protein: CASSVGNLNTGELFF
D gene: TRBD2; J gene: TRBJ2-1; V gene: TRBV7-8; CDR3 protein: CASSRVGTSGGNYNEQFF
D gene: TRBD1; J gene: TRBJ1-1; V gene: TRBV3-1/TRBV3-2; CDR3 protein: CASSPDRVRGAFF
D gene: -; J gene: TRBJ2-3; V gene: TRBV20-1; CDR3 protein: CSASLLEVTQYF
D gene: TRBD1; J gene: TRBJ2-1; V gene: TRBV6-1; CDR3 protein: CASSEGDYRGEQFF
D gene: -; J gene: TRBJ1-1; V gene: TRBV5-6; CDR3 protein: CASSLLGPLNTEAFF
D gene: TRBD1; J gene: TRBJ1-2; V gene: TRBV19; CDR3 protein: CASSVGRTGDGGYTF
D gene: TRBD1; J gene: TRBJ2-1; V gene: TRBV2; CDR3 protein: CASAGTGGSYNEQFF
D gene: -; J gene: TRBJ1-2; V gene: TRBV4-2; CDR3 protein: CASSQESGYGYTF
D gene: TRBD2; J gene: TRBJ2-7; V gene: TRBV5-1; CDR3 protein: CASSLGAHWAGDSYEQYF
D gene: TRBD1; J gene: TRBJ2-7; V gene: TRBV11-2; CDR3 protein: CASSLGSGQVYYEQYF
D gene: TRBD1; J gene: TRBJ2-7; V gene: TRBV7-9; CDR3 protein: CASSSGTGSYEQYF
D gene: -; J gene: TRBJ1-5; V gene: TRBV2; CDR3 protein: CASSDGTIQPQHF
D gene: -; J gene: TRBJ1-5; V gene: TRBV18; CDR3 protein: CASGNRVGQPQHF
D gene: -; J gene: TRBJ1-1; V gene: TRBV9; CDR3 protein: CASSVGLGADTEAFF
D gene: TRBD1; J gene: TRBJ2-5; V gene: TRBV15; CDR3 protein: CVTSRDGTGAQTQYF
D gene: TRBD1; J gene: TRBJ2-2; V gene: TRBV19; CDR3 protein: CASSIRDRAFTGELFF
D gene: -; J gene: TRBJ1-2; V gene: TRBV6-6; CDR3 protein: CASSYVGGGYGYTF
D gene: -; J gene: TRBJ1-1; V gene: TRBV6-2/TRBV6-3; CDR3 protein: CASSFYWSTEAFF
D gene: -; J gene: TRBJ2-5; V gene: TRBV4-1; CDR3 protein: CASSPAGARVETQYF
D gene: -; J gene: TRBJ1-2; V gene: TRBV20-1; CDR3 protein: CSASGGERYGYTF
D gene: -; J gene: TRBJ2-2; V gene: TRBV7-2; CDR3 protein: CASSPKTATGELFF
D gene: -; J gene: TRBJ2-5; V gene: TRBV27; CDR3 protein: CASGLLRSQETQYF
D gene: TRBD1; J gene: TRBJ2-2; V gene: TRBV5-4; CDR3 protein: CASSAGQGLGELFF
D gene: -; J gene: TRBJ2-3; V gene: TRBV13; CDR3 protein: CASSLTTGHPLTDTQYF
D gene: -; J gene: TRBJ2-1; V gene: TRBV13; CDR3 protein: CASSLGAGDFYNEQFF
D gene: -; J gene: TRBJ2-7; V gene: TRBV5-5; CDR3 protein: CASSAPPTEQYF
D gene: -; J gene: TRBJ1-5; V gene: TRBV5-8; CDR3 protein: CASSLGRGAGRGNQPQHF
D gene: -; J gene: TRBJ2-5; V gene: TRBV5-1; CDR3 protein: CASSTGDRRETQYF
D gene: -; J gene: TRBJ1-4; V gene: TRBV5-1; CDR3 protein: CASSSGSGEKLFF
D gene: TRBD1; J gene: TRBJ1-1; V gene: TRBV11-2; CDR3 protein: CASSIDRGSAFF
D gene: -; J gene: TRBJ2-7; V gene: TRBV10-3; CDR3 protein: CAISEAGDFYEQYF
D gene: TRBD1; J gene: TRBJ2-2; V gene: TRBV7-2; CDR3 protein: CASSPTPGQGTGELFF
D gene: TRBD1; J gene: TRBJ1-2; V gene: TRBV7-9; CDR3 protein: CASSLETGAGYTF
D gene: TRBD1; J gene: TRBJ1-5; V gene: TRBV19; CDR3 protein: CASRGLTGQPQHF
D gene: -; J gene: TRBJ2-1; V gene: TRBV10-3; CDR3 protein: CAITASPAGEQFF
D gene: -; J gene: TRBJ2-7; V gene: TRBV5-5; CDR3 protein: CASSLGSLYEQYF
D gene: -; J gene: TRBJ1-2; V gene: TRBV20-1; CDR3 protein: CSASRPGILVVDTF
D gene: TRBD2; J gene: TRBJ2-7; V gene: TRBV5-1; CDR3 protein: CASSSRTSGDYEQYF
D gene: -; J gene: TRBJ1-4; V gene: TRBV18; CDR3 protein: CASSPPGQGGEKLFF
D gene: TRBD1; J gene: TRBJ1-2; V gene: TRBV19; CDR3 protein: CASSGQGASGYTF
D gene: -; J gene: TRBJ1-4; V gene: TRBV5-1; CDR3 protein: CASSASRQGTNEKLFF
D gene: TRBD2; J gene: TRBJ2-3; V gene: TRBV27; CDR3 protein: CASSPRLAGEVTQYF
D gene: -; J gene: TRBJ2-3; V gene: TRBV5-4; CDR3 protein: CASSSPVSGQDTQYF
D gene: TRBD1; J gene: TRBJ1-2; V gene: TRBV7-9; CDR3 protein: CASSLGTVYGYTF
D gene: -; J gene: TRBJ1-3; V gene: TRBV7-2; CDR3 protein: CASSPSRASGNTIYF
D gene: TRBD1; J gene: TRBJ2-2; V gene: TRBV7-3; CDR3 protein: CASSPTGGTGELFF
D gene: TRBD1; J gene: TRBJ1-1; V gene: TRBV6-5; CDR3 protein: CASRSDRVGNTEAFF
D gene: -; J gene: TRBJ1-5; V gene: TRBV12-3/TRBV12-4; CDR3 protein: CASSLTDNQPQHF
D gene: TRBD1; J gene: TRBJ2-2; V gene: TRBV6-6; CDR3 protein: CASSRQGRSLVGTGELFF
D gene: -; J gene: TRBJ1-2; V gene: TRBV9; CDR3 protein: CASSSGGGNYGYTF
D gene: TRBD2; J gene: TRBJ2-1; V gene: TRBV5-6; CDR3 protein: CASSKLAGVTYNEQFF
D gene: TRBD1; J gene: TRBJ2-5; V gene: TRBV7-9; CDR3 protein: CASSLGGDRVHYTQYF
D gene: TRBD1; J gene: TRBJ1-1; V gene: TRBV19; CDR3 protein: CASTNRGTVMRAFF